A single sample is the source of the 13 T cell receptor beta chains below, sequenced in a study of blood T cell repertoires in COVID-19. Measured with immunoSEQ multiplex PCR; TCRdb has only the in-frame clones, and not every one. The sample has roughly 200,000 clones; more than 80% are singletons. Sequences were obtained from PBMCs or T cells enriched from blood (not recorded which). The origin of the receptors is a man aged 35 to 55 who had recovered from COVID-19.

The rearrangement uses TRBV5-1 and TRBJ1-4; D is undetermined. Trimming stripped 3 bases from V and 7 bases from J, with 10 bases between. Germline assignment: CDR1 SGHRS and CDR2 YFSETQ. This CDR3 has 13 residues. CDR3 sequence reads: CASSSTTVEKLFF. The CDR3 DNA follows: TGCGCCAGCAGCTCCACCACAGTTGAAAAACTGTTTTTT. The variable domain in full, completed from reference TRBV5-1 and TRBJ1-4, reads KAGVTQTPRYLIKTRGQQVTLSCSPISGHRSVSWYQQTPGQGLQFLFEYFSETQRNKGNFPGRFSGRQFSNSRSEMNVSTLELGDSALYLCASSSTTVEKLFFGSGTQLSVL.

The rearrangement joins TRBV7-2 to TRBJ2-1, with 16 bases fitting TRBD2. The CDR3 contains 16 residues. Germline V lookup: CDR1 SGHTA, CDR2 FQGNSA. The J segment lost 8 bases and the V segment lost 6 bases, leaving 7 bases of the junction unmatched. CDR3 amino acids: CASRMGLAGGVDEQFF. As DNA, the CDR3 is TGTGCCAGCAGGATGGGACTAGCGGGAGGGGTGGATGAGCAGTTCTTC.

The rearrangement joins TRBV7-9 to TRBJ1-1; D is uncertain. Germline-derived CDR1 and CDR2 are SEHNR and FQNEAQ (reference sequence). This CDR3 contains 13 residues. Trimming left V 2 bases short and J 7 bases short, with 11 bases between. This CDR3 is CASSLNSPGEAFF. The CDR3 coding sequence is TGTGCCAGCAGCTTAAATTCGCCGGGTGAAGCTTTCTTT.

The chain recombines TRBV7-9 with TRBJ1-1; D is uncertain. The germline V and J ends were trimmed by 1 base and 3 bases, with 9 bases remaining between them. CDR1 SEHNR and CDR2 FQNEAQ come from the germline V gene (reference sequence). This CDR3 is 14 amino acids long. The CDR3 is CASSLEHSDTEAFF. CDR3 nucleotide sequence: TGTGCCAGCAGCTTAGAGCACTCTGACACTGAAGCTTTCTTT. Full variable domain (missing parts from reference TRBV7-9 and TRBJ1-1): DTGVSQNPRHKITKRGQNVTFRCDPISEHNRLYWYRQTLGQGPEFLTYFQNEAQLEKSRLLSDRFSAERPKGSFSTLEIQRTEQGDSAMYLCASSLEHSDTEAFFGQGTRLTVV.

The V and J genes are TRBV11-3 and TRBJ2-1, with a possible D match to TRBD2 (5 bases). The length of the CDR3 is 15 residues. The V gene's germline CDR1 is SGHNT and CDR2 YENEEA. Trimming removed 3 bases at V and 1 base at J, with 10 bases between. CDR3 sequence reads: CASSFSTGSYNEQFF. The CDR3 DNA sequence: TGTGCCAGCAGCTTTTCCACGGGGTCCTACAATGAGCAGTTCTTC.

As for this clone: A much bigger clone sits one base away, suggesting this may be a read error. The chain's CDR3 is CANSDGQQGPSGANVLTF. CDR3 nucleotide sequence: TGTGCCAACAGTGATGGACAACAGGGACCTTCTGGGGCCAACGTCCTGACTTTC. The genes are TRBV25-1 and TRBJ2-6, with D perhaps TRBD1 (6 bases). The CDR3 sequence is 18 residues long. Germline CDR1 is MGHDK and CDR2 is SYGVNS.

The chain links TRBV6-4 to TRBJ1-1; weak D call: TRBD1 (5 bases). V lost 6 bases to trimming and J lost 6 bases, with 23 bases between them. CDR1 is MRHNA and CDR2 is SNTAGT in the germline V gene. This CDR3 spans 16 amino acids. The CDR3 DNA sequence: TGTGCCAGCAGGGGGGGGAGTTCCGGGACTCTCCCTGAAGCTTTCTTT. Amino acid sequence: CASRGGSSGTLPEAFF.

The rearrangement uses TRBV7-8 and TRBJ2-1, with TRBD1 as a possible D gene (6 bases). In germline, CDR1 is SGHVS, CDR2 FQNEAQ. Trimming removed 5 bases from V and 10 bases from J, with 15 bases in between. The CDR3 contains 13 residues. The CDR3: CASSAKQGMEQFF. As DNA, the CDR3 is TGTGCCAGCAGCGCAAAACAGGGCATGGAGCAGTTCTTC.

The chain recombines TRBV30 with TRBJ1-5; D possibly corresponds to TRBD1 (6 bases). The CDR3 loop spans 19 amino acids. The V gene lost 0 bases and the J gene lost 4 bases, with 25 bases spanning the gap. Germline CDR1 and CDR2: GTSNPN and SVGIG (reference sequence). The CDR3 DNA reads TGTGCCTGGAGTGTAGGTGGGGGCGGCAGCGCCAGAGGGAATCAGCCCCAGCATTTT. It encodes CAWSVGGGGSARGNQPQHF.

In its sample, this clone was seen once. The chain's CDR3 is CASTLPGQGHRSAQYF. CDR3 coding DNA: TGTGCCAGCACCTTGCCGGGACAGGGACATAGGTCGGCCCAGTACTTC. The V and J genes are TRBV28 and TRBJ2-5; the match to TRBD1 covers 9 bases. Trimming at V came to 7 bases and at J to 9 bases, leaving 18 bases not matched to a gene. Germline CDR1 reads MDHEN; CDR2 reads SYDVKM. The CDR3 extends over 16 amino acids.

Details on this clone: This CDR3 is also generated by other DNA sequences in the sample. J is TRBJ2-7 and V is TRBV5-1; possible D gene TRBD2, 5 bases. Deletions cut 2 bases from V and 3 bases from J, with 9 bases between. Looked up from germline, CDR1 is SGHRS and CDR2 is YFSETQ. The CDR3 covers 13 residues. In DNA form, the CDR3 reads TGCGCCAGCAGCTTAACCGGGAACTACGAGCAGTACTTC. Its translation: CASSLTGNYEQYF.

The chain employs TRBV6-4 and TRBJ1-6; unclear D gene. Trimming shortened V by 2 bases and J by 7 bases, and 6 bases separated the two germline ends. The CDR3 loop spans 13 amino acids. Germline V CDR1 and CDR2: MRHNA, SNTAGT. The DNA of the CDR3 is TGTGCCAGCAGTGACAGCCCAAATTCACCCCTCCACTTT. Protein sequence: CASSDSPNSPLHF.

The DNA of the CDR3 is TGTGCCAGCATTGGAGGTGGCTATGGCTACACCTTC. Its translation is CASIGGGYGYTF. The V call is TRBV2, the J call TRBJ1-2; D gene uncertain. CDR3 length: 12 residues. Trimming cost V 7 bases and J 4 bases, with 10 bases left between them. CDR1 and CDR2 from the germline V gene are SNHLY and FYNNEI.